This TCR beta chain was sequenced in a study of cytomegalovirus exposure and HLA in healthy donors. General observations from the study: Reportedly, HLA-A and HLA-B alleles of most subjects were accurately predicted from TCR beta. According to reports, the classifier identified cytomegalovirus status with high specificity and sensitivity. What was likely a sequencing artifact was a cluster of highly shared sequence variants.

60 Vbeta and 13 Jbeta primers were used in PCR. Clones were sequenced by immunoSEQ multiplex PCR, and TCRdb holds only the in-frame ones, with some missing. This sample has tens of thousands of clones, with roughly 80% found just once. Details on this clone: Its antigen is unidentified.

The V gene lost 2 bases and the J gene lost 7 bases, with 11 bases spanning the gap. Germline V lookup: CDR1 SGHVS, CDR2 FNYEAQ. The CDR3 totals 13 residues. The gene calls are TRBV7-6 and TRBJ1-2; no clear D gene. This receptor was taken from a woman aged 30 to 39 in good health and CMV-seronegative. Sequencing used PBMCs. This CDR3 reads CASSLTHSGGYTF. In DNA form, the CDR3 reads TGTGCCAGCAGCTTAACCCATTCAGGTGGCTACACCTTC.